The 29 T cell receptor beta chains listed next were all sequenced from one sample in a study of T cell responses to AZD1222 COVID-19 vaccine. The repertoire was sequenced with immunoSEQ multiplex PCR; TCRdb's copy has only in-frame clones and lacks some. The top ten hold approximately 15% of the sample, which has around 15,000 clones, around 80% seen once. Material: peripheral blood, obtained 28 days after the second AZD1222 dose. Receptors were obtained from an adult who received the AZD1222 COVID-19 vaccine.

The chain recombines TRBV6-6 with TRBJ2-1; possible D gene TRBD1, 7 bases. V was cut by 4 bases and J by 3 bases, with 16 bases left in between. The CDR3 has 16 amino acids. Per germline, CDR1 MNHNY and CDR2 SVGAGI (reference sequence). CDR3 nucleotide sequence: TGTGCCAGCAGTTTGTCGACAGGGACTGGCTACAATGAGCAGTTCTTC. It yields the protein CASSLSTGTGYNEQFF.

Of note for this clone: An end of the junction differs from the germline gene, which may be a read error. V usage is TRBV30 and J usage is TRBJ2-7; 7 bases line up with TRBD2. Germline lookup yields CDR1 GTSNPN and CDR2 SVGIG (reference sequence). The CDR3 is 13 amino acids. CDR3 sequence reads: CVWRGGSGYEQYF. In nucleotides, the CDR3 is TGTGTCTGGAGGGGAGGGTCCGGGTACGAGCAGTACTTC.

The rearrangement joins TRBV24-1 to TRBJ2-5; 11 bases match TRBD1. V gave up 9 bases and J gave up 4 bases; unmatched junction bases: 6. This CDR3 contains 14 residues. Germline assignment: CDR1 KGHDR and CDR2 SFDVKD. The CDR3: CATADRGQRETQYF. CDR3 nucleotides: TGTGCCACCGCGGACAGGGGGCAGAGAGAGACCCAGTACTTC.

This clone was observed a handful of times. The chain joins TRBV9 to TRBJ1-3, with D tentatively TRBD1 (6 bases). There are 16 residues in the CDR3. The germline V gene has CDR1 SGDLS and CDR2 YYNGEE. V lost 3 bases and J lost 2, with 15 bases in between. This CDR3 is CASSGDWTAAGNTIYF. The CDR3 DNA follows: TGTGCCAGCAGCGGAGATTGGACAGCCGCTGGAAACACCATATATTTT.

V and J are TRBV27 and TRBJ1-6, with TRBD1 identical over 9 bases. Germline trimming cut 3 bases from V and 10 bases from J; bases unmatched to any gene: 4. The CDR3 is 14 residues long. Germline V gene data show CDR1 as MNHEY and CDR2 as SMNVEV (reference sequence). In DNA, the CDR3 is TGTGCCAGCAGTTTCGGACAGGGGAGGTCACCCCTCCACTTT. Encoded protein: CASSFGQGRSPLHF.

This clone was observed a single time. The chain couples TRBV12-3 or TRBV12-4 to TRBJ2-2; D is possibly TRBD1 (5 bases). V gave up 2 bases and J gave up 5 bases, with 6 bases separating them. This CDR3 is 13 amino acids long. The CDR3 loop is CASSLRQTGELFF. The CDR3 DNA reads TGTGCCAGCAGTTTACGACAGACCGGGGAGCTGTTTTTT.

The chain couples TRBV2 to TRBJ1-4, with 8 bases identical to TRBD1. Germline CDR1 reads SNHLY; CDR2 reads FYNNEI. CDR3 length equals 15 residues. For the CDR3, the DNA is TGTGCTTCGGGGACAGGTGTTTCAACTAATGAAAAACTGTTTTTT. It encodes CASGTGVSTNEKLFF.

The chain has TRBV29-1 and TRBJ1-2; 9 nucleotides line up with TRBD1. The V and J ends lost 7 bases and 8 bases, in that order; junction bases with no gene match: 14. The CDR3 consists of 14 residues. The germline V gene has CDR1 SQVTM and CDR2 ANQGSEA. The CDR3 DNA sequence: TGCAGCGGCCTCGACACCGGGACAGGGAACGGCTACACCTTC. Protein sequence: CSGLDTGTGNGYTF.

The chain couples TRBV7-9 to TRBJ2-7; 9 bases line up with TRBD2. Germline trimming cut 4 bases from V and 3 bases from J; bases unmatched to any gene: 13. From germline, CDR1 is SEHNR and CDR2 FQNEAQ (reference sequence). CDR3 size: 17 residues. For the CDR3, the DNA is TGTGCCAGCAGCTCCACCTCGGGAAGCGGGGGGTACTACGAGCAGTACTTC. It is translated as CASSSTSGSGGYYEQYF.

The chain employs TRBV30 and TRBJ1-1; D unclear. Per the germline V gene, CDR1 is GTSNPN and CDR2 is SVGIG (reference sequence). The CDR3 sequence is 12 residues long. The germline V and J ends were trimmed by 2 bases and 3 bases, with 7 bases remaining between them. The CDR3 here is CAWSRVHTEAFF. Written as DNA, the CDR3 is TGTGCCTGGAGTCGGGTGCACACTGAAGCTTTCTTT.

CDR3 in amino acids: CASSWTGGGVQPQHF. CDR3 nucleotide sequence: TGTGCCAGCAGCTGGACAGGGGGGGGAGTTCAGCCCCAGCATTTT. V usage is TRBV28 and J usage is TRBJ1-5; 10 bases agree with TRBD1. Germline V gene sequence: CDR1 MDHEN, CDR2 SYDVKM. This CDR3 region has 15 residues. V lost 6 bases, J lost 6 bases, and 8 bases stayed unmatched.

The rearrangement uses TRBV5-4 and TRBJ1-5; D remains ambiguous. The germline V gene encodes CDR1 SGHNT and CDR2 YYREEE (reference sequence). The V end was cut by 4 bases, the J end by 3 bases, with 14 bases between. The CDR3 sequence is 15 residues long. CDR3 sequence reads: CASSPGPGNNQPQHF. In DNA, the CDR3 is TGTGCCAGCAGCCCCGGTCCAGGTAACAATCAGCCCCAGCATTTT. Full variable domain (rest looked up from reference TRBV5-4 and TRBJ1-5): ETGVTQSPTHLIKTRGQQVTLRCSSQSGHNTVSWYQQALGQGPQFIFQYYREEENGRGNFPPRFSGLQFPNYSSELNVNALELDDSALYLCASSPGPGNNQPQHFGDGTRLSIL.

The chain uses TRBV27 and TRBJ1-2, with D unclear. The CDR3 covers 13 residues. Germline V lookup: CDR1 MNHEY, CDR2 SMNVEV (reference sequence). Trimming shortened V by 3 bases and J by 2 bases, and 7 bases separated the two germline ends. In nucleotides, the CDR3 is TGTGCCAGCAGTTTTACATGGAACTATGGCTACACCTTC. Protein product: CASSFTWNYGYTF.

The CDR3 nucleotides read TGTGCCAGCAGTGAACGGCGGGCCGGGGCTGAAGCTTTCTTT. Translation gives CASSERRAGAEAFF. V gene TRBV2 combines with J gene TRBJ1-1; D ambiguous. The germline gives CDR1 SNHLY, CDR2 FYNNEI. The CDR3 has 14 residues. V was cut by 2 bases and J by 6 bases, with 13 bases left in between.

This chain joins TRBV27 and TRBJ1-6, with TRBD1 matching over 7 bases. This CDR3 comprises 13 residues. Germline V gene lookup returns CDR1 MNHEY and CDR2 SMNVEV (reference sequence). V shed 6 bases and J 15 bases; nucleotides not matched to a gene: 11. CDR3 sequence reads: CASRSTGKVGLHF. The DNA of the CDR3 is TGTGCCAGCAGGTCGACAGGGAAAGTCGGCCTCCACTTT.

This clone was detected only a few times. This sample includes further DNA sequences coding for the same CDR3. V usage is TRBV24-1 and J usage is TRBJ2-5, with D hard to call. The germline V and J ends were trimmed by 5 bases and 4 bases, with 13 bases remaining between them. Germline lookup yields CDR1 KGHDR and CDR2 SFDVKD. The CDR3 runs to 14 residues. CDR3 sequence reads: CATSGGTSGETQYF. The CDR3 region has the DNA TGTGCCACCAGTGGTGGAACGTCGGGAGAGACCCAGTACTTC.

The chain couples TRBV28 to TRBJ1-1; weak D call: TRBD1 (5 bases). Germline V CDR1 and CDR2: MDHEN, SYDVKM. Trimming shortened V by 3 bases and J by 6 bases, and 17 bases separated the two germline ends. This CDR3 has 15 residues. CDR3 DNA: TGTGCCAGCAGTTTGATGGCGCAGGGTGATCCTGAAGCTTTCTTT. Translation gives CASSLMAQGDPEAFF. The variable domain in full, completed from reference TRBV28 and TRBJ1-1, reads DVKVTQSSRYLVKRTGEKVFLECVQDMDHENMFWYRQDPGLGLRLIYFSYDVKMKEKGDIPEGYSVSREKKERFSLILESASTNQTSMYLCASSLMAQGDPEAFFGQGTRLTVV.

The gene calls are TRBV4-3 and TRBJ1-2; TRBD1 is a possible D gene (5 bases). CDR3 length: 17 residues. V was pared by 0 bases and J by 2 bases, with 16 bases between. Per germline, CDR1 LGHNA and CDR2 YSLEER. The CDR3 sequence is CASSQDARDGINYGYTF. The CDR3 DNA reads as TGCGCCAGCAGCCAAGATGCCCGGGACGGGATAAACTATGGCTACACCTTC.

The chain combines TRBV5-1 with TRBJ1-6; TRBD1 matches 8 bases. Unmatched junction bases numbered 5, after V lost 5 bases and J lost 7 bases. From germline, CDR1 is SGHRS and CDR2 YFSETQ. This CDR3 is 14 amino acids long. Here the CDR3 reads CASSTGQENSPLHF. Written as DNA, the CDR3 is TGCGCCAGCAGTACGGGACAGGAGAATTCACCCCTCCACTTT.

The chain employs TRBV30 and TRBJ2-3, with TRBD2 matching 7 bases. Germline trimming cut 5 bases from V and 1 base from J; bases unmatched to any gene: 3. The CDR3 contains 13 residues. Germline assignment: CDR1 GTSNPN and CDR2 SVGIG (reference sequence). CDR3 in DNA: TGTGCCTGGTCCCGGGAGGGCACAGATACGCAGTATTTT. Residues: CAWSREGTDTQYF.

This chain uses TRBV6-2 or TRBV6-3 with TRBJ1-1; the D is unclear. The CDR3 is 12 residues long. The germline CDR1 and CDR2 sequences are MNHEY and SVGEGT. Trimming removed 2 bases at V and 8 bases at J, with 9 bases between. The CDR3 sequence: CASSYTEGEAFF. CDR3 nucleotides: TGTGCCAGCAGTTACACGGAGGGCGAAGCTTTCTTT.

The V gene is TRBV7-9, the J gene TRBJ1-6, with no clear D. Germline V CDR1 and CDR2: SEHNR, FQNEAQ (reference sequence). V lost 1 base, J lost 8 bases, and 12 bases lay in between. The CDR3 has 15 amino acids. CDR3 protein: CASSLDGVPYSPLHF. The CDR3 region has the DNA TGTGCCAGCAGCTTAGATGGGGTTCCTTATTCACCCCTCCACTTT.

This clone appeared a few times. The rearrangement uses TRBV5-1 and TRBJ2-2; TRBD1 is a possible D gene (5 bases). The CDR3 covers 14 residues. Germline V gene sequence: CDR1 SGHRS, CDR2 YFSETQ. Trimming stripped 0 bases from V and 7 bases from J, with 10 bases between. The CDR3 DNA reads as TGCGCCAGCAGCTTGGAGCAGGGTAACGGGGAGCTGTTTTTT. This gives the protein CASSLEQGNGELFF.

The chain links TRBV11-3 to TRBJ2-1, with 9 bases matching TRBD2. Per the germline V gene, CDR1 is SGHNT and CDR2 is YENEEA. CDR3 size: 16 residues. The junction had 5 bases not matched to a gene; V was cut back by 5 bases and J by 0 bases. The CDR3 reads CASSLAGWSSYNEQFF. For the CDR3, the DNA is TGTGCCAGCAGCCTAGCGGGGTGGAGCTCCTACAATGAGCAGTTCTTC.

The chain's CDR3 is CASSPDGQQGQPQHF. CDR3 DNA: TGCGCCAGCAGCCCCGACGGACAGCAGGGACAGCCCCAGCATTTT. The chain joins TRBV5-1 to TRBJ1-5; weak D call: TRBD1 (6 bases). V gave up 4 bases and J gave up 7 bases, with 18 bases separating them. This CDR3 contains 15 residues. The germline CDR1 and CDR2 sequences are SGHRS and YFSETQ.

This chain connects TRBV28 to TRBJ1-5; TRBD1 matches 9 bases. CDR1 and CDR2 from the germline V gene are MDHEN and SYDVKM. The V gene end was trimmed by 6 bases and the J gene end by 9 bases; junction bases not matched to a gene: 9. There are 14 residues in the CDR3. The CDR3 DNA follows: TGTGCCAGCAGGGAACAGGGGGCCCAAAGGCCCCAGCATTTT. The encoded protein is CASREQGAQRPQHF.

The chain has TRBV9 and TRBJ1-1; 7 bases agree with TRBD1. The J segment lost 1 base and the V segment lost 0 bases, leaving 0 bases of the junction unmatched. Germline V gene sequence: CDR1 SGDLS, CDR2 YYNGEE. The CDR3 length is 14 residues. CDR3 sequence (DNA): TGTGCCAGCAGCGTAGGACAGGGGAACACTGAAGCTTTCTTT. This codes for CASSVGQGNTEAFF.

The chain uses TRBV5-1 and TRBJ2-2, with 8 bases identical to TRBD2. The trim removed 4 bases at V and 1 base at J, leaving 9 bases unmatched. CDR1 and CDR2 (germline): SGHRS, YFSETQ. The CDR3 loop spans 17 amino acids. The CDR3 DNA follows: TGCGCCAGCAGCCCAGAGGGGAGCGGGGGGAACACCGGGGAGCTGTTTTTT. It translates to CASSPEGSGGNTGELFF.

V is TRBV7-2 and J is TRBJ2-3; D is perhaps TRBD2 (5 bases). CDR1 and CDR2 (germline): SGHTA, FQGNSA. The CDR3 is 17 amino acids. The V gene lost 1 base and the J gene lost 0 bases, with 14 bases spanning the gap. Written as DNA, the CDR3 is TGTGCCAGCAGCTTAGGTAGGAGGCCAACTAGCACAGATACGCAGTATTTT. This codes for CASSLGRRPTSTDTQYF.